Listed below are T cell receptor beta chains from one sample, sequenced in a study of blood T cell repertoires in COVID-19. TCRdb's copy holds only in-frame clones and misses some; the assay was immunoSEQ multiplex PCR. The data show 400,000 to 450,000 clones, with about 92% seen just once and less than 0.75% held by the top ten. The sequenced sample was PBMCs or T cells enriched from blood (not recorded which). These receptors all stem from a man aged 18 to 29 who had recovered from COVID-19. CDR3s include the opening cysteine and the closing phenylalanine or tryptophan. Fields, in order: J gene, clone size, D gene, V gene, CDR3 protein, CDR3 DNA. A D gene is named only where the DNA matches it firmly. Clone sizes are given selectively: once, few, many, or a class where the clone is expanded.

J gene: TRBJ2-7
clone size: NA
D gene: TRBD1
V gene: TRBV28
CDR3 protein: CASSFRDRVPPSYEQYF
CDR3 DNA: TGTGCCAGCAGTTTCCGGGACAGGGTCCCGCCCTCCTACGAGCAGTACTTC

J gene: TRBJ1-4
clone size: NA
D gene: TRBD1
V gene: TRBV5-1
CDR3 protein: CASSLDRGYEKLFF
CDR3 DNA: TGCGCCAGCAGCTTGGACAGGGGCTATGAAAAACTGTTTTTT

J gene: TRBJ1-6
clone size: NA
D gene: TRBD1
V gene: TRBV28
CDR3 protein: CASTPDRGHVPPLHF
CDR3 DNA: TGTGCCAGCACCCCGGACAGGGGACACGTGCCACCCCTCCACTTT

J gene: TRBJ1-5
clone size: NA
D gene: TRBD1
V gene: TRBV6-6
CDR3 protein: CASGTGGQPQHF
CDR3 DNA: TGTGCCAGCGGGACAGGGGGCCAGCCCCAGCATTTT

J gene: TRBJ1-4
clone size: NA
D gene: TRBD1
V gene: TRBV7-9
CDR3 protein: CASSPGTVREKLFF
CDR3 DNA: TGTGCCAGCAGCCCCGGGACAGTGAGGGAAAAACTGTTTTTT

J gene: TRBJ1-1
clone size: NA
D gene: NA
V gene: TRBV5-4
CDR3 protein: CASSLRSGSTEAFF
CDR3 DNA: TGTGCCAGCAGCTTACGTTCCGGGAGTACTGAAGCTTTCTTT

J gene: TRBJ2-2
clone size: NA
D gene: NA
V gene: TRBV12-5
CDR3 protein: CASGLDNGELFF
CDR3 DNA: TGTGCTAGTGGTTTGGACAACGGGGAGCTGTTTTTT

J gene: TRBJ2-5
clone size: NA
D gene: TRBD2
V gene: TRBV5-1
CDR3 protein: CASSLGGTSGGQETQYF
CDR3 DNA: TGCGCCAGCAGCTTGGGCGGGACTAGCGGGGGCCAAGAGACCCAGTACTTC

J gene: TRBJ2-1
clone size: NA
D gene: NA
V gene: TRBV6-5
CDR3 protein: CASSRTGNYNEQFF
CDR3 DNA: TGTGCCAGCAGTCGGACTGGGAATTACAATGAGCAGTTCTTC

J gene: TRBJ1-2
clone size: once
D gene: NA
V gene: TRBV4-1
CDR3 protein: CASSQRDGNYGYTF
CDR3 DNA: TGCGCCAGCAGCCAGAGAGACGGGAACTATGGCTACACCTTC

J gene: TRBJ1-2
clone size: NA
D gene: NA
V gene: TRBV11-3
CDR3 protein: CASSYRLNYGYTF
CDR3 DNA: TGTGCCAGCAGCTACAGATTAAACTATGGCTACACCTTC

J gene: TRBJ1-6
clone size: NA
D gene: NA
V gene: TRBV10-3
CDR3 protein: CAITATGPNSPLHF
CDR3 DNA: TGTGCCATCACGGCAACAGGGCCAAATTCACCCCTCCACTTT

J gene: TRBJ1-3
clone size: NA
D gene: NA
V gene: TRBV7-8
CDR3 protein: CASSLARGSSGNTIYF
CDR3 DNA: TGTGCCAGCAGCTTAGCGCGAGGGAGCTCTGGAAACACCATATATTTT

J gene: TRBJ1-6
clone size: NA
D gene: NA
V gene: TRBV30
CDR3 protein: CAWTFGGLGNSPLHF
CDR3 DNA: TGTGCCTGGACTTTCGGTGGGCTTGGTAATTCACCCCTCCACTTT

J gene: TRBJ2-3
clone size: NA
D gene: NA
V gene: TRBV30
CDR3 protein: CAWTLSTSTDTQYF
CDR3 DNA: TGTGCCTGGACCCTGTCGACTAGCACAGATACGCAGTATTTT

J gene: TRBJ1-4
clone size: once
D gene: NA
V gene: TRBV3-1/TRBV3-2
CDR3 protein: CASSQGATNEKLFF
CDR3 DNA: TGTGCCAGCAGCCAAGGAGCAACTAATGAAAAACTGTTTTTT

J gene: TRBJ1-1
clone size: NA
D gene: NA
V gene: TRBV29-1
CDR3 protein: CSVGGQTEAFF
CDR3 DNA: TGCAGCGTGGGAGGGCAAACTGAAGCTTTCTTT

J gene: TRBJ1-2
clone size: NA
D gene: TRBD1
V gene: TRBV3-1/TRBV3-2
CDR3 protein: CASSQELRGRGYTF
CDR3 DNA: TGTGCCAGCAGCCAAGAACTGAGGGGGCGTGGCTACACCTTC

J gene: TRBJ2-5
clone size: NA
D gene: NA
V gene: TRBV7-7
CDR3 protein: CASSLAFSWADQETQYF
CDR3 DNA: TGTGCCAGCAGCTTAGCGTTTTCGTGGGCTGATCAAGAGACCCAGTACTTC

J gene: TRBJ2-1
clone size: NA
D gene: NA
V gene: TRBV5-1
CDR3 protein: CASSPLQGNEQFF
CDR3 DNA: TGCGCCAGCAGCCCTCTACAGGGAAATGAGCAGTTCTTC

J gene: TRBJ1-5
clone size: NA
D gene: NA
V gene: TRBV7-6
CDR3 protein: CASSFLRGHQPQHF
CDR3 DNA: TGTGCCAGCAGCTTTCTCAGGGGACATCAGCCCCAGCATTTT

J gene: TRBJ1-4
clone size: NA
D gene: NA
V gene: TRBV12-3/TRBV12-4
CDR3 protein: CASSARQDLFF
CDR3 DNA: TGTGCCAGCAGCGCCAGACAGGACCTGTTTTTT

J gene: TRBJ2-2
clone size: NA
D gene: TRBD1
V gene: TRBV7-9
CDR3 protein: CASSLTGGRGTGELFF
CDR3 DNA: TGTGCCAGCAGCCTCACAGGGGGCCGAGGCACCGGGGAGCTGTTTTTT

J gene: TRBJ2-7
clone size: few
D gene: NA
V gene: TRBV5-1
CDR3 protein: CASRPFGGEQYF
CDR3 DNA: TGCGCCAGCAGACCGTTTGGAGGGGAGCAGTACTTC

J gene: TRBJ1-5
clone size: NA
D gene: NA
V gene: TRBV2
CDR3 protein: CASSHREGSENYNQPQHF
CDR3 DNA: TGTGCCAGCAGCCACAGGGAAGGAAGCGAAAATTACAATCAGCCCCAGCATTTT

J gene: TRBJ1-2
clone size: NA
D gene: NA
V gene: TRBV12-3/TRBV12-4
CDR3 protein: CASTKTDYGYTF
CDR3 DNA: TGTGCCAGCACCAAGACAGACTATGGCTACACCTTC

J gene: TRBJ2-7
clone size: NA
D gene: TRBD1
V gene: TRBV28
CDR3 protein: CASSRTGRPYEQYF
CDR3 DNA: TGTGCCAGCAGTCGGACAGGGAGACCCTACGAGCAGTACTTC

J gene: TRBJ2-2
clone size: NA
D gene: NA
V gene: TRBV5-5
CDR3 protein: CASSLGSATGELFF
CDR3 DNA: TGTGCCAGCAGCTTGGGGAGCGCCACCGGGGAGCTGTTTTTT

J gene: TRBJ2-7
clone size: NA
D gene: NA
V gene: TRBV30
CDR3 protein: CAWSVQQPYEQYF
CDR3 DNA: TGTGCCTGGAGTGTACAACAGCCCTACGAGCAGTACTTC

J gene: TRBJ1-2
clone size: NA
D gene: NA
V gene: TRBV4-1
CDR3 protein: CASSQAIEAYGYTF
CDR3 DNA: TGCGCCAGCAGCCAAGCAATAGAAGCTTATGGCTACACCTTC

J gene: TRBJ2-5
clone size: NA
D gene: NA
V gene: TRBV29-1
CDR3 protein: CSVEDFHKQETQYF
CDR3 DNA: TGCAGCGTTGAAGATTTTCACAAACAAGAGACCCAGTACTTC

J gene: TRBJ2-7
clone size: NA
D gene: TRBD2
V gene: TRBV20-1
CDR3 protein: CSASLREGHRRSYEQYF
CDR3 DNA: TGCAGTGCTAGTCTTCGGGAGGGCCACCGTAGGTCCTACGAGCAGTACTTC

J gene: TRBJ1-3
clone size: once
D gene: NA
V gene: TRBV28
CDR3 protein: CASSYRDRNTIYF
CDR3 DNA: TGTGCCAGCAGTTACAGGGACCGAAACACCATATATTTT

J gene: TRBJ1-1
clone size: NA
D gene: TRBD1
V gene: TRBV27
CDR3 protein: CASSLSRGRDTEAFF
CDR3 DNA: TGTGCCAGCAGTTTATCGAGGGGGCGAGACACTGAAGCTTTCTTT

J gene: TRBJ1-2
clone size: NA
D gene: TRBD1
V gene: TRBV5-4
CDR3 protein: CASSGGQGLDGYTF
CDR3 DNA: TGTGCCAGCAGCGGCGGACAGGGGTTGGATGGCTACACCTTC

J gene: TRBJ2-3
clone size: NA
D gene: TRBD2
V gene: TRBV30
CDR3 protein: CAWSSGSVVDTQYF
CDR3 DNA: TGTGCCTGGAGTAGCGGGAGTGTGGTAGATACGCAGTATTTT

J gene: TRBJ1-5
clone size: few
D gene: NA
V gene: TRBV11-1
CDR3 protein: CASSWGGNQPQHF
CDR3 DNA: TGTGCCAGCAGCTGGGGGGGAAATCAGCCCCAGCATTTT

J gene: TRBJ1-3
clone size: NA
D gene: TRBD1
V gene: TRBV15
CDR3 protein: CATSRGAGTAGNTIYF
CDR3 DNA: TGTGCCACCAGCAGAGGAGCCGGGACAGCAGGAAACACCATATATTTT

J gene: TRBJ2-7
clone size: NA
D gene: NA
V gene: TRBV28
CDR3 protein: CASSLIGPQGYEQYF
CDR3 DNA: TGTGCCAGCAGTTTAATTGGGCCTCAAGGCTACGAGCAGTACTTC

J gene: TRBJ2-1
clone size: NA
D gene: TRBD2
V gene: TRBV3-1/TRBV3-2
CDR3 protein: CASSQVASGNEQFF
CDR3 DNA: TGTGCCAGCAGCCAAGTTGCTAGCGGCAATGAGCAGTTCTTC

J gene: TRBJ2-6
clone size: once
D gene: NA
V gene: TRBV5-4
CDR3 protein: CASSLGSPLANVLTF
CDR3 DNA: TGTGCCAGCAGCTTGGGGAGCCCTTTGGCCAACGTCCTGACTTTC

J gene: TRBJ2-3
clone size: NA
D gene: TRBD1
V gene: TRBV5-6
CDR3 protein: CASSSDRANTQYF
CDR3 DNA: TGTGCCAGCAGCTCCGACAGGGCTAATACGCAGTATTTT

J gene: TRBJ1-5
clone size: NA
D gene: NA
V gene: TRBV10-2
CDR3 protein: CASSDWFGQPQHF
CDR3 DNA: TGCGCCAGCAGTGATTGGTTCGGTCAGCCCCAGCATTTT

J gene: TRBJ1-1
clone size: once
D gene: NA
V gene: TRBV5-1
CDR3 protein: CASSLGAKDTEAFF
CDR3 DNA: TGCGCCAGCAGCTTGGGGGCCAAAGACACTGAAGCTTTCTTT

J gene: TRBJ2-5
clone size: NA
D gene: TRBD2
V gene: TRBV11-2
CDR3 protein: CASSAAGGKTQYF
CDR3 DNA: TGTGCCAGCAGCGCAGCGGGGGGCAAGACCCAGTACTTC